This passage covers 8 T cell receptor beta chains from one sample sequenced in a study of Graves' ophthalmopathy and Graves' hyperthyroidism. Amplifying from RNA transcripts, the study obtained TCR beta CDR3 regions. An opening RT-PCR round employed HTBI primers and preceded a second-round multiplex PCR. TCRdb used MiXCR to reprocess the multiplex PCR reads, holding one entry per CDR3 protein. The repertoire holds over 650,000 distinct CDR3 sequences, with just over 40% as singletons. The sequenced sample was peripheral blood. The receptors were sampled from an adult man with Graves' ophthalmopathy.

The chain employs TRBV29-1 and TRBJ1-6; TRBD1 agrees at 9 bases. Germline V CDR1 and CDR2: SQVTM, ANQGSEA. CDR3 length equals 17 residues. Losses at the gene ends were 4 bases for V and 11 bases for J; bases not matched to a gene: 18. This CDR3 is CSVVQGQGSAEGTPLHF. Here the CDR3 DNA reads TGCAGCGTTGTTCAGGGACAGGGTTCCGCGGAGGGTACACCCCTCCACTTT.

This clonotype was recorded at least ten times. This chain connects TRBV5-5 to TRBJ2-5; maybe TRBD2 (7 bases). CDR3 length: 15 residues. The germline CDR1 and CDR2 sequences are SGHKS and YYEKEE (reference sequence). V was clipped by 3 bases and J by 0 bases, with 12 bases between them. CDR3: CASSWGGAYQETQYF. The CDR3, as DNA: TGTGCCAGCAGCTGGGGGGGGGCGTACCAAGAGACCCAGTACTTC. The whole variable domain, filled in from reference TRBV5-5 and TRBJ2-5, reads DAGVTQSPTHLIKTRGQQVTLRCSPISGHKSVSWYQQVLGQGPQFIFQYYEKEERGRGNFPDRFSARQFPNYSSELNVNALLLGDSALYLCASSWGGAYQETQYFGPGTRLLVL.

The sample holds many counts of this clonotype. The chain uses TRBV10-3 and TRBJ2-2; 8 bases are shared with TRBD1. V lost 2 bases, J lost 3 bases, and 2 bases stayed unmatched. Germline V CDR1 and CDR2: ENHRY, SYGVKD. This CDR3 comprises 15 residues. The CDR3 loop reads CAISERQGYTGELFF. The DNA of the CDR3 is TGTGCCATCAGTGAGAGACAGGGGTACACCGGGGAGCTGTTTTTT.

On this clonotype: At one boundary the junction diverges from the germline segment, which might be a read error. The chain combines TRBV9 with TRBJ1-5, with D perhaps matching TRBD1 (6 bases). The CDR3 extends over 13 amino acids. CDR1 is SGDLS, CDR2 YYNGEE, per germline. The CDR3 sequence is CASSHWTAWPRHF. The CDR3 nucleotides are TGTGCCAGCAGCCATTGGACAGCATGGCCCCGGCATTTT.

V and J are TRBV15 and TRBJ2-5; 10 nucleotides align to TRBD1. Trimming cost V 3 bases and J 11 bases; bases outside gene matches: 6. Germline V gives CDR1 LNHNV, CDR2 YYDKDF (reference sequence). CDR3 length: 13 amino acids. For the CDR3, the DNA is TGTGCCACCAGCAGCGGACAGGGGGGAAATCAGTACTTC. Translation: CATSSGQGGNQYF. Complete variable domain (other parts from reference TRBV15 and TRBJ2-5): DAMVIQNPRYQVTQFGKPVTLSCSQTLNHNVMYWYQQKSSQAPKLLFHYYDKDFNNEADTPDNFQSRRPNTSFCFLDIRSPGLGDTAMYLCATSSGQGGNQYFGPGTRLLVL.

The chain combines TRBV7-2 with TRBJ2-5; D is perhaps TRBD1 or TRBD2 (8 bases each). Between the trimmed V and J ends, which lost 2 bases and 10 bases, there was a span of 29 bases. CDR1 and CDR2 (germline): SGHTA, FQGNSA. CDR3 size: 18 residues. The CDR3, as DNA: TGTGCCAGCAGCTTACCGACAGGGGTAGCGGGGCCAATTGTGGACCAGTACTTC. Residues: CASSLPTGVAGPIVDQYF. The variable domain in full, completed from reference TRBV7-2 and TRBJ2-5, reads GAGVSQSPSNKVTEKGKDVELRCDPISGHTALYWYRQSLGQGLEFLIYFQGNSAPDKSGLPSDRFSAERTGGSVSTLTIQRTQQEDSAVYLCASSLPTGVAGPIVDQYFGPGTRLLVL.

Concerning this clonotype: This may arise from a read error, as a much more abundant clone is one base away. This chain joins TRBV2 and TRBJ1-4; D is perhaps TRBD1 (5 bases). CDR1 and CDR2 (germline): SNHLY, FYNNEI. The CDR3 totals 14 residues. Trimming stripped 7 bases from V and 10 bases from J, with 19 bases between. CDR3 sequence (DNA): TGTGCCAGCAAACCGGGACCCCGGAGGGGAAAACTGTTTTTT. The encoded protein is CASKPGPRRGKLFF.

This clonotype was counted at least ten times. The chain joins TRBV20-1 to TRBJ2-5, with D possibly being TRBD2 (6 bases). Between the trimmed V and J ends, which lost 6 bases and 1 base, there was a span of 18 bases. The CDR3 contains 15 residues. Germline lookup yields CDR1 DFQATT and CDR2 SNEGSKA (reference sequence). The CDR3 loop is CSASLAKSPQETQYF. The CDR3 nucleotides are TGCAGTGCCAGCCTAGCGAAAAGCCCCCAAGAGACCCAGTACTTC.